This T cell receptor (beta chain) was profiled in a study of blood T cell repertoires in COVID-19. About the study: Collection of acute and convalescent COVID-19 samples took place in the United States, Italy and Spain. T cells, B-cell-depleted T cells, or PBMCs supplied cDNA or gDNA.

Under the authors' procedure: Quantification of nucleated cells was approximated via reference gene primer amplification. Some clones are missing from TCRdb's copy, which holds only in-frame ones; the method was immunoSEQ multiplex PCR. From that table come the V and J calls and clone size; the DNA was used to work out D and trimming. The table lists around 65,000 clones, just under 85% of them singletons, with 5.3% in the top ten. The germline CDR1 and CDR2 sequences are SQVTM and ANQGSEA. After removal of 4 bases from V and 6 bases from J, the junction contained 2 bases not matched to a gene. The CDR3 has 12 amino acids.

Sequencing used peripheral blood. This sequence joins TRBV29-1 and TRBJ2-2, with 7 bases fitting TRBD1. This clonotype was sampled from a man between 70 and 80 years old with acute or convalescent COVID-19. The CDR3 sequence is CSVVRGSGELFF. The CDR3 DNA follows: TGCAGCGTTGTCAGGGGGTCCGGGGAGCTGTTTTTT.